This TCR beta chain was recorded in a study of T cells in Graves' hyperthyroidism and ophthalmopathy. This clonotype was seen ten or more times. TCR beta CDR3 region amplification was performed from RNA transcripts. The HTBI primer set was used in a first-round RT-PCR of the TCR CDR3. TCRdb called the multiplex PCR reads again in MiXCR, with one record for every CDR3 protein. The sample has 550,000 to 850,000 distinct CDR3 sequences, about 19% seen once. Germline V gene data show CDR1 as KGHSH and CDR2 as LQKENI. V was clipped by 6 bases and J by 4 bases, with 12 bases between them. The CDR3 spans 13 residues. Reasons for excluding patients were uncontrolled infection, other autoimmune disease, pregnancy or lactation. Diagnoses used clinical symptoms, serum thyroxine and TRAb, thyroid ultrasound and orbital computed tomography.

The specimen sequenced was blood. The source of this sequence is a woman between 45 and 65 years old with Graves' hyperthyroidism that later progressed to Graves' ophthalmopathy. The chain combines TRBV18 with TRBJ1-2; D gene uncertain. CDR3 bases: TGTGCCAGCTCGCCCCCCGGGAGCTATGGCTACACCTTC. It specifies CASSPPGSYGYTF. The variable domain in full, with the rest retrieved from reference TRBV18 and TRBJ1-2, is NAGVMQNPRHLVRRRGQEARLRCSPMKGHSHVYWYRQLPEEGLKFMVYLQKENIIDESGMPKERFSAEFPKEGPSILRIQQVVRGDSAAYFCASSPPGSYGYTFGSGTRLTVV.